This note documents a single T cell receptor (beta chain) sequence. The V gene's germline CDR1 is SGHAT and CDR2 FQNNGV. The CDR3 has 14 amino acids. The V end lost 2 bases, the J end lost 3 bases, and 9 bases lay between the germline ends. The sample comes from a study of OX40 agonist ivuxolimab in advanced cancers. Only in-frame clones appear in the TCRdb table, and some are missing; sequencing was by immunoSEQ multiplex PCR. Among some 65,000 clones listed, 77% were seen once. The sample consisted of CD4+ or CD8+ T cells sorted from blood, taken in a trial of the OX40 agonist ivuxolimab. The receptor comes from an adult with an advanced solid tumor such as melanoma, head and neck, liver or kidney cancer. The J gene is TRBJ2-3, the V gene TRBV11-2; TRBD1 is a possible D gene (5 bases). The chain's CDR3 is CASSLYQGTDTQYF. CDR3 sequence (DNA): TGTGCCAGCAGCTTATACCAGGGTACAGATACGCAGTATTTT. Full variable domain (rest looked up from reference TRBV11-2 and TRBJ2-3): EAGVAQSPRYKIIEKRQSVAFWCNPISGHATLYWYQQILGQGPKLLIQFQNNGVVDDSQLPKDRFSAERLKGVDSTLKIQPAKLEDSAVYLCASSLYQGTDTQYFGPGTRLTVL.